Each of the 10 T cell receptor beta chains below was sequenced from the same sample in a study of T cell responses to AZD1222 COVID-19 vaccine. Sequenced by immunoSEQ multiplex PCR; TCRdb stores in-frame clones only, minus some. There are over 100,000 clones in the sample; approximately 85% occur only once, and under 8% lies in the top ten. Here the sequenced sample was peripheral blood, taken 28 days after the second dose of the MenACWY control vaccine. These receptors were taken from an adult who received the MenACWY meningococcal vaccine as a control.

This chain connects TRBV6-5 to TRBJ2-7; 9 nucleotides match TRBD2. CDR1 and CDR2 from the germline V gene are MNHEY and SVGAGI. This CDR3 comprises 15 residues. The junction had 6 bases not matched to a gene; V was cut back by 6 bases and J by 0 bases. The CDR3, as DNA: TGTGCCAGCAGCCAGACTAGCGGTATCTCCTACGAGCAGTACTTC. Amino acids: CASSQTSGISYEQYF.

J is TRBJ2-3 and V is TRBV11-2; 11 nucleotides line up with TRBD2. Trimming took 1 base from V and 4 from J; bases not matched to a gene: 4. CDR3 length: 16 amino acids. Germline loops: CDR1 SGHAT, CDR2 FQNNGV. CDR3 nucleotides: TGTGCCAGCAGCTTAGGACTAGCGGGGTATCCAGATACGCAGTATTTT. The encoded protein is CASSLGLAGYPDTQYF.

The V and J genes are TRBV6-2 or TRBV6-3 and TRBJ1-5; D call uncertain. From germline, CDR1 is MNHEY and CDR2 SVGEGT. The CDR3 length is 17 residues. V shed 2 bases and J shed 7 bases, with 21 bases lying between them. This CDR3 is CASSYAVLGGEDQPQHF. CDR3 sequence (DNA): TGTGCCAGCAGTTACGCGGTGTTGGGAGGAGAGGACCAGCCCCAGCATTTT.

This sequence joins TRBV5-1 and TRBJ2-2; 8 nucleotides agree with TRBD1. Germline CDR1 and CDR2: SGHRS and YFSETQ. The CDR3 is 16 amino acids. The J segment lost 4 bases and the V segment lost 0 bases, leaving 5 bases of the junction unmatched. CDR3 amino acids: CASSLARQGATGELFF. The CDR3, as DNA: TGCGCCAGCAGCTTGGCCCGCCAGGGGGCCACCGGGGAGCTGTTTTTT.

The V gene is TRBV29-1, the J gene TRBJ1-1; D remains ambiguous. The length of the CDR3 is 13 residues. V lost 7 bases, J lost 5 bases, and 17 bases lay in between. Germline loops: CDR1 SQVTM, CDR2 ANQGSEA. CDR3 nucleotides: TGCAGCGCCACCCGGGGAAGTAGAACTGAAGCTTTCTTT. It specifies CSATRGSRTEAFF.

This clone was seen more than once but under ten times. The CDR3 coding sequence is TGTGCCAGCAGTATAAGCTCTGGAAACACCATATATTTT. Its protein product is CASSISSGNTIYF. The chain joins TRBV6-5 to TRBJ1-3; D call uncertain. The CDR3 sequence is 13 residues long. Per germline, CDR1 MNHEY and CDR2 SVGAGI. The V gene lost 5 bases and the J gene lost 0 bases, with 5 bases spanning the gap.

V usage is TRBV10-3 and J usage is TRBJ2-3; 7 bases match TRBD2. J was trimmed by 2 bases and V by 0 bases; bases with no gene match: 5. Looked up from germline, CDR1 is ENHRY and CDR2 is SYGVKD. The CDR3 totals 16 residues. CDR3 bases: TGTGCCATCAGTGAGTCGGGGGGGTACTACACAGATACGCAGTATTTT. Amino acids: CAISESGGYYTDTQYF.

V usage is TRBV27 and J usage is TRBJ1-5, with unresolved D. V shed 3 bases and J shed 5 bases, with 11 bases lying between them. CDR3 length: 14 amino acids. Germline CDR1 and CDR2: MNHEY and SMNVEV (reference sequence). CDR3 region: CASSFYGRDQPQHF. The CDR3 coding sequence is TGTGCCAGCAGTTTCTACGGGAGGGATCAGCCCCAGCATTTT.

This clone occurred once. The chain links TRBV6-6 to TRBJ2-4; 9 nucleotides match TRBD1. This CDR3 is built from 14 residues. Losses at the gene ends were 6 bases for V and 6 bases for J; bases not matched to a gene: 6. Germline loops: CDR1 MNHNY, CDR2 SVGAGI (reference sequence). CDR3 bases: TGTGCCAGCAGCCCGGGACAGGGCCTAAACATTCAGTACTTC. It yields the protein CASSPGQGLNIQYF.

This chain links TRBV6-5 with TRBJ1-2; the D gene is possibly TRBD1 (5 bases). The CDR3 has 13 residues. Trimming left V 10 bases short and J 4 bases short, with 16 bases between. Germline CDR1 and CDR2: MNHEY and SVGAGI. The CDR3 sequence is CATESIDSYGYTF. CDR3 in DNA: TGTGCCACCGAAAGCATAGACAGCTATGGCTACACCTTC.